This T cell receptor (beta chain) was identified in a study of T cells after somatic rescue of genetic block. Generated by immunoSEQ multiplex PCR, the TCRdb table keeps only in-frame clones and is missing some. In the table there are tens of thousands of clones, 90% to 96% of which are singletons. In germline, CDR1 is MDHEN, CDR2 SYDVKM. The V and J ends lost 2 bases and 15 bases, in that order; junction bases with no gene match: 2. This CDR3 spans 12 amino acids. J is TRBJ2-6 and V is TRBV28, with 9 bases matching TRBD1. The specimen sequenced was peripheral blood mononuclear cells (PBMCs). The sequence was collected from a child in the first two years of life. The CDR3 spells CASSLGDRALTF. In nucleotides, the CDR3 is TGTGCCAGCAGTTTAGGGGACAGGGCCCTGACTTTC.